This is a list of T cell receptor beta chains from one sample in a study of T-cell reconstitution after alpha-beta-depleted transplantation in children. TCRdb used MiXCR to reprocess the PCR reads, holding one entry per CDR3 protein. Of hundreds of thousands of distinct CDR3 sequences in the sample, about an eighth were seen once. The source material was PBMCs, sampled before TCRalphabeta/CD19-depleted stem cell transplant. All receptors derive from a girl aged 2-15 years with congenital amegakaryocytic thrombocytopenia, due to receive a stem cell transplant. CDR3s include the opening cysteine and the closing phenylalanine or tryptophan. A D gene is named only where the DNA matches it firmly. Size is omitted from some rows. Given values are once, few, many or a class for expanded clones.

j_call	v_call	d_call	clone_size	cdr3_nt	cdr3_aa
TRBJ2-2	TRBV20-1	NA	many	TGCAGTGCTAGAGACCCCGCGAACACCGGGGAGCTGTTTTTT	CSARDPANTGELFF
TRBJ2-1	TRBV20-1	NA	many	TGCAGTGCTAGAGGAGGTTCCGTAAGCTCCTACAATGAGCAGTTCTTC	CSARGGSVSSYNEQFF
TRBJ1-5	TRBV5-1	TRBD1	many	TGCGCCAGCAGCGAGACAGGGAGTAGCAATCAGCCCCAGCATTTT	CASSETGSSNQPQHF
TRBJ2-7	TRBV4-1	NA	few	TGCGCCAGCAGCCAAGGGGCGACAGCGCCCCGAATTTACGAGCAGTACTTC	CASSQGATAPRIYEQYF
TRBJ2-2	TRBV20-1	NA	many	TGCAGTGCTCGGGACACGGCCCACACCGGGGAGCTGTTTTTT	CSARDTAHTGELFF
TRBJ2-1	TRBV27	NA	many	TGTGCCAGCAGTGACAACCGGGACCGACACAATGAGCAGTTCTTC	CASSDNRDRHNEQFF
TRBJ2-5	TRBV20-1	NA	many	TGCAGTGCCATAGCTGGGTACCAAGAGACCCAGTACTTC	CSAIAGYQETQYF
TRBJ2-6	TRBV15	NA	NA	TGTGCCACCAGCGCAAGTTTAGGGGCCAACGTCCTGACTTTC	CATSASLGANVLTF
TRBJ2-7	TRBV10-1	TRBD1	NA	TGCGCCAGCAGTGACCACCAATTGACAGGGAATTCCTCCTACGAGCAGTACTTC	CASSDHQLTGNSSYEQYF
TRBJ2-1	TRBV12-3/TRBV12-4	NA	NA	TGTGCCAGCGGATCCCAGGGGTGGGACGACTACAATGAGCAGTTCTTC	CASGSQGWDDYNEQFF
TRBJ1-5	TRBV12-3/TRBV12-4	TRBD1	NA	TGTGCCAGCAGTCCCGGGACAGATCTTAATCAGCCCCAGCATTTT	CASSPGTDLNQPQHF
TRBJ2-3	TRBV5-6	NA	many	TGTGCCAGCAGCGTATCGGGATCAGTCGTGGTAGATACGCAGTATTTT	CASSVSGSVVVDTQYF
TRBJ1-2	TRBV4-1	NA	NA	TGCGCCAGCAGCCAGTACCGGGACATTGCTAACTATGGCTACACCTTC	CASSQYRDIANYGYTF
TRBJ2-1	TRBV27	TRBD1	many	TGTGCCAGCAGTTTAAGGGGGCTAACCTACAATGAGCAGTTCTTC	CASSLRGLTYNEQFF
TRBJ2-7	TRBV20-1	TRBD1	NA	TGCAGTGCTAGCTCCGGGGACAGGGGATTAGTGGAGCAGTACTTC	CSASSGDRGLVEQYF
TRBJ2-1	TRBV5-1	NA	many	TGCGCCAGCAGCCCCCAGGGTTCTACCTACAATGAGCAGTTCTTC	CASSPQGSTYNEQFF
TRBJ2-5	TRBV3-1	NA	NA	TGTGCCAGCAGCACCCCCAAACGGGGTACAGAGACCCAGTACTTC	CASSTPKRGTETQYF
TRBJ2-5	TRBV20-1	NA	NA	TGCAGTGCTAGGTACCGGAACAGACAAGAGACCCAGTACTTC	CSARYRNRQETQYF
TRBJ2-1	TRBV20-1	NA	many	TGCAGTGCTAGAGTAGCGGTGGACAATGAGCAGTTCTTC	CSARVAVDNEQFF
TRBJ2-7	TRBV12-3/TRBV12-4	NA	NA	TGTGCCAGCAGTTTGTTGGACAAGAGTTACGAGCAGTACTTC	CASSLLDKSYEQYF
TRBJ2-1	TRBV9	NA	NA	TGTGCCAGCAGCGCAGGGTGGGAGCTCTCCTACAATGAGCAGTTCTTC	CASSAGWELSYNEQFF
TRBJ2-7	TRBV20-1	TRBD2	many	TGCAGTGCTGGCCGGGGGGAACTCTACGAGCAGTACTTC	CSAGRGELYEQYF
TRBJ2-1	TRBV12-3/TRBV12-4	TRBD1	NA	TGTGCCAGCACAAAAAACAGGGGCCGGGACCCTAAGCTGTTCTTC	CASTKNRGRDPKLFF
TRBJ2-3	TRBV7-8	NA	NA	TGTGCCAGCAGCTTAATTAAGGGAGAGGCTACGCAGTATTTT	CASSLIKGEATQYF
TRBJ1-1	TRBV6-2/TRBV6-3	TRBD1	many	TGTGCCAGCAGTGCCCGATGGACAGGGGGCACTGAAGCTTTCTTT	CASSARWTGGTEAFF
TRBJ1-4	TRBV20-1	TRBD1	NA	TGCAGTGCTCTCATCGGGACAGCCCCTCAGATTAATGAAAAACTGTTTTTT	CSALIGTAPQINEKLFF
TRBJ2-7	TRBV5-1	TRBD1	NA	TGCGCCAGCAGCTTGTCACAGGGGACGGACGAGCAGTACTTC	CASSLSQGTDEQYF
TRBJ2-7	TRBV25-1	TRBD1	many	TGTGCCAGCAGTGAACACCGGGACAGGGGGCGCGTGGACGAGCAGTACTTC	CASSEHRDRGRVDEQYF
TRBJ2-7	TRBV7-6	NA	few	TGTGCCAGCAGCTGGACTGGAACAAGCAACGAGCAGTACTTC	CASSWTGTSNEQYF
TRBJ2-3	TRBV2	NA	few	TGTGCCAGCAGTACGGGACCATTCGGGGTAGATACGCAGTATTTT	CASSTGPFGVDTQYF
TRBJ1-2	TRBV5-6	NA	many	TGTGCCAGCAGCTTGGATCCAGGGGAGTATGGCTACACCTTC	CASSLDPGEYGYTF
TRBJ2-2	TRBV10-3	TRBD2	few	TGTGCCATCAGTGAGCGTGGTCGGGAGGAGACCGGGGAGCTGTTTTTT	CAISERGREETGELFF
TRBJ1-1	TRBV5-1	TRBD1	once	TGCGCCAGCAGCCCATTTCCGGGACAGGGAGGCACTGAAGCTTTCTTT	CASSPFPGQGGTEAFF
TRBJ2-1	TRBV15	NA	NA	TGTGCCACCAGCAGAGTCGGCGCCTACAATGAGCAGTTCTTC	CATSRVGAYNEQFF
TRBJ2-3	TRBV7-2	TRBD2	few	TGTGCCAGCAGCCACGCTGCCTGGACTAGCGGGAGTTCGCAGTATTTT	CASSHAAWTSGSSQYF
TRBJ2-3	TRBV5-1	TRBD2	NA	TGCGCCAGCAGCTTGGCGGGTAGCGGGATGGATACGCAGTATTTT	CASSLAGSGMDTQYF
TRBJ2-7	TRBV7-2	NA	NA	TGTGCCAGCAGCATTATGGGTAGCGGCTCCTACGAGCAGTACTTC	CASSIMGSGSYEQYF
TRBJ2-1	TRBV7-9	NA	many	TGTGCCAGCAGCTTAGAAAGGGAAGTAGATGAGCAGTTCTTC	CASSLEREVDEQFF
TRBJ2-2	TRBV5-6	NA	many	TGTGCCAGCAGCTTGGTAGTCGGGGAGCTGTTTTTT	CASSLVVGELFF
TRBJ2-1	TRBV10-3	TRBD2	few	TGTGCCATCAGTGGAACCGGGACTAGCGGGAGCTACAATGAGCAGTTCTTC	CAISGTGTSGSYNEQFF
TRBJ2-3	TRBV28	TRBD1	many	TGTGCCAGCGGATCACAGGGGGCGCGGACAGATACGCAGTATTTT	CASGSQGARTDTQYF
TRBJ1-1	TRBV20-1	NA	NA	TGCAGTGCTAGAGTCCCCTCTCACACTGAAGCTTTCTTT	CSARVPSHTEAFF
TRBJ2-1	TRBV20-1	NA	many	TGCAGTGCTAGAGATCGGGCTCTCGGAGGCCATGAGCAGTTCTTC	CSARDRALGGHEQFF
TRBJ1-1	TRBV20-1	TRBD1	many	TGCAGTGCTAGACACAGGGGGCTGACTGAAGCTTTCTTT	CSARHRGLTEAFF
TRBJ2-1	TRBV15	NA	many	TGTGCCACCAGCAGAGATGGAGTCCGCCATGAGCAGTTCTTC	CATSRDGVRHEQFF
TRBJ1-4	TRBV5-1	NA	few	TGCGCCAGCAGCCTGGAGATATCCGGGGAAGCGGTTAATGAAAAACTGTTTTTT	CASSLEISGEAVNEKLFF
TRBJ2-1	TRBV2	NA	few	TGTGCCAGCAGGAGTGACAGCAGTATCGATGAGCAGTTCTTC	CASRSDSSIDEQFF
TRBJ2-7	TRBV5-1	NA	few	TGCGCCAGCAGCTTGTGGGGCAGGGAATACGAGCAGTACTTC	CASSLWGREYEQYF
TRBJ2-1	TRBV20-1	NA	many	TGCAGTGCGGAATTAGGGGACTCCTACAATGAGCAGTTCTTC	CSAELGDSYNEQFF
TRBJ1-4	TRBV7-9	NA	few	TGTGCCAGCGACGGTCCAACTAATGAAAAACTGTTTTTT	CASDGPTNEKLFF
TRBJ2-2	TRBV11-2	TRBD1	NA	TGTGCCAGCAGCTTAGATCCCCAGGGGGCGCAGGACACCGGGGAGCTGTTTTTT	CASSLDPQGAQDTGELFF
TRBJ2-3	TRBV5-5	TRBD2	many	TGTGCCAGCAGCCCGAACAGCGGGGCGGATACGCAGTATTTT	CASSPNSGADTQYF
TRBJ2-5	TRBV19	NA	few	TGTGCCAGTAGTATAGTTTCCCTCCGGACAGAAGAGACCCAGTACTTC	CASSIVSLRTEETQYF
TRBJ2-7	TRBV7-6	TRBD1	few	TGTGCCAGCAGCCTTCCCATTTTTGGGACAGGTCAGGCCTACGAGCAGTACTTC	CASSLPIFGTGQAYEQYF
TRBJ2-5	TRBV5-1	NA	few	TGCGCCAGCAGCCGGGGCTCAGGGAATAAAGAGACCCAGTACTTC	CASSRGSGNKETQYF
TRBJ2-5	TRBV20-1	TRBD2	few	TGCAGTGCTAGAGTAGTGTGGGCAGCCGGGACTAGCGGAGGTGACCAAGAGACCCAGTACTTC	CSARVVWAAGTSGGDQETQYF
TRBJ2-7	TRBV12-3/TRBV12-4	NA	many	TGTGCCAGCAGTTTCCCCCTCAGCGACGAGCAGTACTTC	CASSFPLSDEQYF
TRBJ2-7	TRBV5-1	TRBD2	many	TGCGCCAGCAGCTTGCTAGCGGGGAGCTCCTACGAGCAGTACTTC	CASSLLAGSSYEQYF
TRBJ2-1	TRBV7-3	NA	NA	TGTGCCAGCAGCTTAACAGTCCGAGGTGCCTACAATGAGCAGTTCTTC	CASSLTVRGAYNEQFF
TRBJ2-7	TRBV7-9	NA	NA	TGTGCCAGCAGCTTATTAAGCAGCGAGCAGTACTTC	CASSLLSSEQYF